Sequencing of this T cell receptor (beta chain) was carried out in a study of CD8+ T cells in alopecia areata. Study-level background: Those patients who were treated received oral tofacitinib, which was given at 5 to 10 mg twice daily for moderate-to-severe alopecia areata.

TCR sequencing used cDNA made by reverse transcription of extracted RNA. Data came from immunoSEQ multiplex PCR; TCRdb stores just in-frame clones and leaves some out. Among about 120,000 clones listed, roughly two fifths were seen once. Researchers gathered lesional scalp punch biopsies and peripheral blood from patients with alopecia areata. It was from PBMCs that CD4+ and CD8+ T cells were sorted. The CDR3 is 16 residues long. With 5 bases clipped from V and 1 base from J, the junction kept 10 bases outside the gene matches. Germline loops: CDR1 SQVTM, CDR2 ANQGSEA. This clonotype was obtained from a human donor with alopecia areata. V gene TRBV29-1 combines with J gene TRBJ2-2; 7 positions match TRBD1. Sequencing input: CD4+ T cells sorted from blood. The CDR3, as DNA: TGCAGCGTTCAAACAGGGGCGATGTTGAACACCGGGGAGCTGTTTTTT. The encoded protein is CSVQTGAMLNTGELFF.